The 17 T cell receptor beta chains reported below all come from one sample, sequenced in a study of T cell responses to AZD1222 COVID-19 vaccine listed by TCRdb under 2021. The receptor library was made with the immunoSEQ multiplex PCR assay. TCRdb took this table from immuneACCESS and kept in-frame rearrangements with V and J called. Such tables lack part of the clones; where checked against another copy, unresolved V genes explain under half of the gap, and the rest is unexplained. The table for this sample lists around 94,000 clones; around nine tenths of them were counted only once. Around 3.5% of the sample is held by the ten biggest clonotypes. The time point label of this sample denotes: baseline before first vaccination. The sample consisted of peripheral blood, taken on day 0 of AZD1222 vaccination. The receptors here all came from an adult in good health.

J is TRBJ2-4 and V is TRBV14, with D possibly TRBD1 on 6 matching bases. Trimming removed 3 bases at V and 11 bases at J, with 8 bases between. CDR1 and CDR2 (germline): SGHDN, FVKESK. The CDR3 contains 11 residues. In nucleotides, the CDR3 is TGTGCCAGCAGCCAGGGGGCCCTTCAGTACTTC. Translation: CASSQGALQYF.

V and J are TRBV5-4 and TRBJ2-3, with TRBD2 as a possible D gene (6 bases). The CDR3 loop spans 16 amino acids. Trimming took 6 bases from V and 5 from J, leaving 22 bases between them. The germline CDR1 and CDR2 sequences are SGHNT and YYREEE (reference sequence). CDR3 sequence (DNA): TGTGCCAGCATCCTGCTCCCGACTAGATTCGGAGATACGCAGTATTTT. Its translation: CASILLPTRFGDTQYF.

The chain is built from TRBV10-3 and TRBJ2-1; 12 bases map to TRBD2. Germline CDR1 reads ENHRY; CDR2 reads SYGVKD. V lost 0 bases and J lost 8; bases outside the gene matches: 2. The length of the CDR3 is 15 residues. DNA of the CDR3: TGTGCCATCAGTGAGTCGGCTAGCGGGGGGGATGAGCAGTTCTTC. Protein: CAISESASGGDEQFF.

The V and J genes are TRBV4-1 and TRBJ1-2; D uncertain. The CDR3 contains 15 residues. V was trimmed by 1 base and J by 3 bases, leaving 12 bases between them. From germline, CDR1 is MGHRA and CDR2 YSYEKL. CDR3 region: CASSQGYVTDYGYTF. For the CDR3, the DNA is TGCGCCAGCAGCCAAGGATATGTTACAGACTATGGCTACACCTTC.

This clone was detected once. The V gene is TRBV28, the J gene TRBJ2-7; 14 nucleotides agree with TRBD2. The CDR3 extends over 15 amino acids. Trimming took 5 bases from V and 7 from J; bases not matched to a gene: 7. Germline V gene lookup returns CDR1 MDHEN and CDR2 SYDVKM. In DNA form, the CDR3 reads TGTGCCAGCAGTACCGGGACTAGCGGGGGCCAAGAGCAGTACTTC. It specifies CASSTGTSGGQEQYF.

CDR3 nucleotide sequence: TGTGCCAGCAGTTACAGGGGGCCCCAGCATTTT. This codes for CASSYRGPQHF. V is TRBV12-3 or TRBV12-4 and J is TRBJ1-5; TRBD1 agrees at 7 bases. The V segment lost 4 bases and the J segment 9 bases; nucleotides outside the gene matches: 0. The CDR3 covers 11 residues.

V is TRBV5-1 and J is TRBJ1-1; no clear D gene. Deletions cut 2 bases from V and 1 base from J, with 9 bases between. CDR1 and CDR2 (germline): SGHRS, YFSETQ. The CDR3 is 14 amino acids. CDR3 DNA: TGCGCCAGCAGCTTAACTGACGGGAACACTGAAGCTTTCTTT. Translating gives CASSLTDGNTEAFF.

The chain combines TRBV6-5 with TRBJ1-2; TRBD1 might be the D (5 bases). V was trimmed by 2 bases and J by 4 bases, leaving 14 bases between them. The germline CDR1 and CDR2 sequences are MNHEY and SVGAGI. The CDR3 totals 15 residues. This chain's CDR3 is CASSYLTDSLYGYTF. CDR3 DNA sequence: TGTGCCAGCAGTTACCTAACCGACAGTCTCTATGGCTACACCTTC.

The chain combines TRBV2 with TRBJ1-2; D gene ambiguous. V was pared by 5 bases and J by 2 bases, with 3 bases between. The CDR3 runs to 11 residues. In germline, CDR1 is SNHLY, CDR2 FYNNEI. CDR3 amino acids: CASSLNYGYTF. The DNA of the CDR3 is TGTGCCAGCAGTCTGAACTATGGCTACACCTTC.

The rearrangement links TRBV18 to TRBJ1-1, with D possibly matching TRBD1 (5 bases). The CDR3 sequence is 16 residues long. The ends were cut back, 5 bases at V and 1 base at J, with 17 bases in the middle. The germline V gene has CDR1 KGHSH and CDR2 LQKENI. The DNA for the CDR3 is TGTGCCAGCTCAACAAAGATTGGGGGTAAGAACACTGAAGCTTTCTTT. Its translation is CASSTKIGGKNTEAFF.

The chain links TRBV4-1 to TRBJ1-1; the D gene is possibly TRBD1 (5 bases). From germline, CDR1 is MGHRA and CDR2 YSYEKL. This CDR3 is 13 amino acids long. V lost 1 base and J lost 7, with 10 bases in between. The CDR3 sequence: CASSQVVGLEAFF. The CDR3 nucleotides read TGCGCCAGCAGCCAAGTTGTGGGACTTGAAGCTTTCTTT.

This chain uses TRBV3-1 (or the pseudogene TRBV3-2) with TRBJ1-1, with 9 bases identical to TRBD1. The J segment lost 5 bases and the V segment lost 4 bases, leaving 5 bases of the junction unmatched. Germline V gene data show CDR1 as LGHDT and CDR2 as YNNKEL (reference sequence). The CDR3 runs 14 residues. The CDR3 protein is CASSRGQGWTEAFF. In nucleotides, the CDR3 is TGTGCCAGCAGCCGGGGACAGGGATGGACTGAAGCTTTCTTT.

The V and J genes are TRBV7-9 and TRBJ1-6, with D hard to call. The CDR3 is 12 amino acids. V shed 5 bases and J shed 8 bases, with 7 bases lying between them. The germline V gene encodes CDR1 SEHNR and CDR2 FQNEAQ (reference sequence). The CDR3 DNA follows: TGTGCCAGCAGCCCAAGCCATTCACCCCTCCACTTT. Protein: CASSPSHSPLHF.

This chain connects TRBV2 to TRBJ1-1; 8 bases are a match to TRBD1. The germline V gene has CDR1 SNHLY and CDR2 FYNNEI. There are 14 residues in the CDR3. Trimming removed 6 bases from V and 4 bases from J; junction bases left unmatched: 7. CDR3 sequence reads: CASRKGQVSTEAFF. CDR3 in DNA: TGTGCCAGCAGGAAGGGACAGGTAAGCACTGAAGCTTTCTTT.

The chain uses TRBV5-6 and TRBJ1-1; 11 bases align to TRBD1. V lost 0 bases, J lost 7 bases, and 5 bases stayed unmatched. This CDR3 spans 15 amino acids. Germline V gene lookup returns CDR1 SGHDT and CDR2 YYEEEE. The CDR3, as DNA: TGTGCCAGCAGCTTGGGAGGACAGGGGGCGGGTGAAGCTTTCTTT. This gives the protein CASSLGGQGAGEAFF. Filled out from reference TRBV5-6 and TRBJ1-1, the complete variable domain reads DAGVTQSPTHLIKTRGQQVTLRCSPKSGHDTVSWYQQALGQGPQFIFQYYEEEERQRGNFPDRFSGHQFPNYSSELNVNALLLGDSALYLCASSLGGQGAGEAFFGQGTRLTVV.

The chain is built from TRBV9 and TRBJ1-5; TRBD1 aligns across 7 bases. Per the germline V gene, CDR1 is SGDLS and CDR2 is YYNGEE. The CDR3 totals 17 residues. Germline trimming cut 3 bases from V and 0 bases from J; bases unmatched to any gene: 9. The CDR3 is CASSGIGTAYSNQPQHF. The CDR3 bases are TGTGCCAGCAGCGGCATCGGGACAGCATATAGCAATCAGCCCCAGCATTTT.

This chain joins TRBV7-2 and TRBJ1-2, with D hard to call. V was cut by 1 base and J by 8 bases, with 8 bases left in between. The CDR3 totals 12 residues. The germline V gene has CDR1 SGHTA and CDR2 FQGNSA. As DNA, the CDR3 is TGTGCCAGCAGCTTAGACCGGGTGGGCTACACCTTC. Residues: CASSLDRVGYTF.